Detailed here is one T cell receptor beta chain. Trimming left V 0 bases short and J 3 bases short, with 8 bases between. The CDR3 spans 14 residues. Germline V gene lookup returns CDR1 SGHAT and CDR2 FQNNGV. Original processing notes: Amplification of reference gene primers provided the estimated nucleated cell counts. Produced via immunoSEQ multiplex PCR; TCRdb's table is partial and in-frame only. V, J and clone size are those of that table, while D and trimming were read from the DNA. The repertoire includes approximately 54,000 clones, 80% to 90% of them detected once, and 5.3% sits in the top ten. This sample is part of a study of blood T cell repertoires in COVID-19. The wider study: Samples came from the United States, Italy and Spain, spanning acute and convalescent COVID-19. T cells, B-cell-depleted T cells, or PBMCs supplied cDNA or gDNA.

The origin of this receptor is an older woman with acute or convalescent COVID-19. The chain joins TRBV11-2 to TRBJ2-5; no firm D call. Sequencing was done on a sample of peripheral blood. The DNA for the CDR3 is TGTGCCAGCAGCTTAGAGGTCAGGAAAGAGACCCAGTACTTC. Its protein product is CASSLEVRKETQYF. Full variable domain (outside the CDR3, taken from reference TRBV11-2 and TRBJ2-5): EAGVAQSPRYKIIEKRQSVAFWCNPISGHATLYWYQQILGQGPKLLIQFQNNGVVDDSQLPKDRFSAERLKGVDSTLKIQPAKLEDSAVYLCASSLEVRKETQYFGPGTRLLVL.